The source of this T cell receptor beta chain is a study of radiotherapy plus CTLA-4 blockade in lung cancer. Clones were read by immunoSEQ multiplex PCR, and TCRdb kept only the in-frame ones, dropping some. This repertoire shows more than 90,000 clones, roughly 86% found once; its top ten account for 3.3%. Germline CDR1 KGHSH, CDR2 LQKENI. The V end was cut by 6 bases, the J end by 5 bases, with 11 bases between. The CDR3 contains 13 residues. Concerning this clone: Its target is unknown.

Study conclusions and caveats: TCR clones originating in tumors grew in number in blood after radiotherapy plus ipilimumab. Response, reportedly, was best predicted by interferon-beta along with early blood T cell clone dynamics.

The receptor was derived from a human donor with non-small cell lung cancer that progressed on radiotherapy plus ipilimumab. Some clones in this sample may be carry-over from other donors' samples. V gene TRBV18 combines with J gene TRBJ2-1; D not resolved. The input for sequencing was peripheral blood, taken from a patient treated with radiotherapy plus ipilimumab. This chain's CDR3 is CASSFGMNNEQFF. The CDR3, as DNA: TGTGCCAGCTCTTTCGGTATGAACAATGAGCAGTTCTTC.